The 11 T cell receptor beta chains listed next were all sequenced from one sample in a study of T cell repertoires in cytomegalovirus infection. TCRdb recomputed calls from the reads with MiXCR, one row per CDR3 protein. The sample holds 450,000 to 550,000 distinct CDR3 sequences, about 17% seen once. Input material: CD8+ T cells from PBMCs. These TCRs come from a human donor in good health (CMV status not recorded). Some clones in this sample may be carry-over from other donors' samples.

The CDR3 DNA follows: TGTGCCAGCAGCTCAGGTCGGAATGAAAAACTGTTTTTT. Translating gives CASSSGRNEKLFF. The V gene is TRBV5-4, the J gene TRBJ1-4; no definite D call. V lost 3 bases, J lost 5 bases, and 8 bases lay in between. CDR1 and CDR2 (germline): SGHNT, YYREEE (reference sequence). The CDR3 is made up of 13 amino acids.

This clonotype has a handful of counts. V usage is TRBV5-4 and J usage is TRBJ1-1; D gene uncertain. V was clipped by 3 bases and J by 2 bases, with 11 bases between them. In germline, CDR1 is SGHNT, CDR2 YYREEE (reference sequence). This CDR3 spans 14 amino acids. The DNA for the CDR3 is TGTGCCAGCAGCTCCGGGGTGGCCAACACTGAAGCTTTCTTT. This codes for CASSSGVANTEAFF.

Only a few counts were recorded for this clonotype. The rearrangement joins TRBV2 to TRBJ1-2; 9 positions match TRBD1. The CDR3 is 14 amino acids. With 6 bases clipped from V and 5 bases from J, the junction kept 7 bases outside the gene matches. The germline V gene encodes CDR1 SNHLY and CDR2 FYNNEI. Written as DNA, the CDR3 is TGTGCCAGCAGGACCGGGACAGGGTATTATGGCTACACCTTC. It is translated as CASRTGTGYYGYTF.

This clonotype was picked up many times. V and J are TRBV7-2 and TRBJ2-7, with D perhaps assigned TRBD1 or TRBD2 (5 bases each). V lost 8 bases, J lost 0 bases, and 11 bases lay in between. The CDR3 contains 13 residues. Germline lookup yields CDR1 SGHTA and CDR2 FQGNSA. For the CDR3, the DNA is TGTGCCAGCGGGACGGCAAGCTCCTACGAGCAGTACTTC. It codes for CASGTASSYEQYF.

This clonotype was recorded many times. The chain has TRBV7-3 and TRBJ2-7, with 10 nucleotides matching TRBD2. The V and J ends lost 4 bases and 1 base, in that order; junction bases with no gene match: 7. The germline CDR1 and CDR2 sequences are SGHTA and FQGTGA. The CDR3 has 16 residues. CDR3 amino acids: CASSSFSGGYSYEQYF. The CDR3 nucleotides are TGTGCCAGCAGCTCTTTTAGCGGGGGGTATTCCTACGAGCAGTACTTC.

DNA for the CDR3: TGTGCCAGCATGAAGGGGGAGGACATCTACAATGAGCAGTTCTTC. Protein: CASMKGEDIYNEQFF. This chain uses TRBV2 with TRBJ2-1; D may be TRBD1 or TRBD2 (6 bases each). V lost 7 bases, J lost 3 bases, and 16 bases lay in between. This CDR3 spans 15 amino acids. Germline lookup yields CDR1 SNHLY and CDR2 FYNNEI.

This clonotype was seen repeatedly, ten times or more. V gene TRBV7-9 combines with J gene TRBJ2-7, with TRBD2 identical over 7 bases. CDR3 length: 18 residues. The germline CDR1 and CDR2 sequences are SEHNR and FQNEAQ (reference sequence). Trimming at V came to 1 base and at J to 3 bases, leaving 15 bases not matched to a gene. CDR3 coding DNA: TGTGCCAGCAGCTTAGTGGTCGTGGGAGGGCCCGTCAACTACGAGCAGTACTTC. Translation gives CASSLVVVGGPVNYEQYF.

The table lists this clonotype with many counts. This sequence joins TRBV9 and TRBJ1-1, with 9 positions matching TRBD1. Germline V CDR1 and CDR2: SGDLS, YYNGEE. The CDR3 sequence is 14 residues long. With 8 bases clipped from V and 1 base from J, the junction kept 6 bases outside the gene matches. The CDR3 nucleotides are TGTGCCAGTAGTGGGGGACAGGGGAACACTGAAGCTTTCTTT. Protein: CASSGGQGNTEAFF. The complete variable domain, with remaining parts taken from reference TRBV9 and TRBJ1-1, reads DSGVTQTPKHLITATGQRVTLRCSPRSGDLSVYWYQQSLDQGLQFLIQYYNGEERAKGNILERFSAQQFPDLHSELNLSSLELGDSALYFCASSGGQGNTEAFFGQGTRLTVV.

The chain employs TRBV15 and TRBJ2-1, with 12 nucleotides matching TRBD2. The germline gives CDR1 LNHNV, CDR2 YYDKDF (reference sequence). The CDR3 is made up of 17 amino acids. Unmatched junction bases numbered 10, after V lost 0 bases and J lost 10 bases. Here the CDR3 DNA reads TGTGCCACCAGCAGAGATTGGCTAGCGGGAGGGCTGGGGGAGCAGTTCTTC. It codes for CATSRDWLAGGLGEQFF.

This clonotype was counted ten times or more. In DNA, the CDR3 is TGTGCCAGCAGTTTATCGGACAGGGGCCACGAGCAGTACTTC. Protein: CASSLSDRGHEQYF. The V gene is TRBV27, the J gene TRBJ2-7; 9 nucleotides line up with TRBD1. V lost 0 bases and J lost 5; bases outside the gene matches: 2. There are 14 residues in the CDR3. CDR1 and CDR2 from the germline V gene are MNHEY and SMNVEV (reference sequence).

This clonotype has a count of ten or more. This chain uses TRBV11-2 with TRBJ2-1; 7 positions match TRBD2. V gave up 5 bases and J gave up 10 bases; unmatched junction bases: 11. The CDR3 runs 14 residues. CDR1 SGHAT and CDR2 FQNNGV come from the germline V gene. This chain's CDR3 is CASSRRDGAGEQFF. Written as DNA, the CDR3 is TGTGCCAGCAGCCGCAGGGACGGAGCGGGGGAGCAGTTCTTC. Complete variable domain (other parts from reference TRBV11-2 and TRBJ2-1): EAGVAQSPRYKIIEKRQSVAFWCNPISGHATLYWYQQILGQGPKLLIQFQNNGVVDDSQLPKDRFSAERLKGVDSTLKIQPAKLEDSAVYLCASSRRDGAGEQFFGPGTRLTVL.